This T cell receptor (beta chain) was identified during a study of blood T cell repertoires in COVID-19. CDR1 is LNHNV and CDR2 is YYDKDF in the germline V gene (reference sequence). The CDR3 contains 16 residues. V gave up 0 bases and J gave up 4 bases; unmatched junction bases: 2. Assay: immunoSEQ multiplex PCR; the TCRdb copy retains only in-frame clones and omits some. The profile shows some 200,000 clones, around 90% of them singletons. This chain links TRBV15 with TRBJ2-2; 10 nucleotides match TRBD2. This TCR was recovered from a man in his forties with active or convalescent COVID-19. Material for sequencing was peripheral blood. Here the CDR3 DNA reads TGTGCCACCAGCAGAGAGGGGACTAGCGTCACCGGGGAGCTGTTTTTT. It codes for CATSREGTSVTGELFF.